The clone carrying this TCR beta chain was detected a few times. TCRdb reprocessed the RT-PCR reads with MiXCR, giving one entry per CDR3 protein. The table lists about 110,000 distinct CDR3 sequences, roughly 37% of them singletons. This specimen comes from a study of patients and donors after allogeneic stem cell transplantation. The receptor's source is a human donor who was either an allogeneic HSCT recipient or a stem cell or donor lymphocyte infusion donor (not recorded which). It is not recorded whose cells these are; they may come from a transplant donor. Sequences were obtained from blood, either unsorted or a sorted T cell fraction (not recorded which).

The CDR3 sequence is CASSLAQRMNTEAFF. DNA for the CDR3: TGTGCCAGCAGCTTAGCGCAGCGGATGAACACTGAAGCTTTCTTT. The V gene is TRBV7-9, the J gene TRBJ1-1; D is uncertain. CDR3 size: 15 residues. V lost 0 bases, J lost 0 bases, and 8 bases lay in between. The germline V gene has CDR1 SEHNR and CDR2 FQNEAQ (reference sequence).